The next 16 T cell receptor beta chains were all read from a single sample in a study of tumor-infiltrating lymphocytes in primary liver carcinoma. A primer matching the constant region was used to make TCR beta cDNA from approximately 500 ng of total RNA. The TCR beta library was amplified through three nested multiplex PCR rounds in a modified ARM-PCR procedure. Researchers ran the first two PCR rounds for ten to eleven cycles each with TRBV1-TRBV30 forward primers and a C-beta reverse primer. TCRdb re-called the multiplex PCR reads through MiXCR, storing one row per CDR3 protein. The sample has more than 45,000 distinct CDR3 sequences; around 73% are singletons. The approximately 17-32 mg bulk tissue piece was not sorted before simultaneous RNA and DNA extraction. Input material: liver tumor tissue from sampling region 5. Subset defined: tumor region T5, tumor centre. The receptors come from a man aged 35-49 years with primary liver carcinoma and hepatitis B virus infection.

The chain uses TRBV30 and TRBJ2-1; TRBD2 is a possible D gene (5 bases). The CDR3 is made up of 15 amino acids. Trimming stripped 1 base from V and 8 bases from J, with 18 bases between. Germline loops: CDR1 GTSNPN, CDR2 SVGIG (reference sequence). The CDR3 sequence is CAWSGSSRTKYEQFF. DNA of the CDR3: TGTGCCTGGAGTGGGTCTAGCCGCACCAAGTATGAGCAGTTCTTC.

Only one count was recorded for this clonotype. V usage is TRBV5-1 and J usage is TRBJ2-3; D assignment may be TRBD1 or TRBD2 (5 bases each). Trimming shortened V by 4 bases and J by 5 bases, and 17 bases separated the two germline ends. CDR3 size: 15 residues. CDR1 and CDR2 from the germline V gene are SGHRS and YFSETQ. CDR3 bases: TGCGCCAGCAGCGCTGCCGGGACCGATGGAGATACGCAGTATTTT. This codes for CASSAAGTDGDTQYF.

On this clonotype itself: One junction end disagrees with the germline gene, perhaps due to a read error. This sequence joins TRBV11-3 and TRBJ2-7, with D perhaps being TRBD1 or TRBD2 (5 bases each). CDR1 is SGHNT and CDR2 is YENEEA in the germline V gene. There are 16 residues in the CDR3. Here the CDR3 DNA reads TGTGCCAGCAGCCTGCACGTCAGGGCGTCCCTGGGGGAACAATACTTT. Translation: CASSLHVRASLGEQYF.

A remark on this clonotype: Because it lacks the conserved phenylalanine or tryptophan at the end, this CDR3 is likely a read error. CDR3 DNA sequence: TGTGCCAGCAGTCCCTGTGGCTACGAACAGTACTCC. Residues: CASSPCGYEQYS. The chain carries TRBV11-2 and TRBJ2-7; no definite D call. CDR3 length: 12 amino acids. CDR1 and CDR2 from the germline V gene are SGHAT and FQNNGV.

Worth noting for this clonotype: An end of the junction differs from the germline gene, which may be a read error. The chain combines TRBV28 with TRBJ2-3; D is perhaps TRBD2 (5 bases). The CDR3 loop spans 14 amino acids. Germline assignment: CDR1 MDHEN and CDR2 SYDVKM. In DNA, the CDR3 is TGTGCCAGGAGTTTAGGGAGTGGGACAGATACGCAGTATTTT. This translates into CARSLGSGTDTQYF.

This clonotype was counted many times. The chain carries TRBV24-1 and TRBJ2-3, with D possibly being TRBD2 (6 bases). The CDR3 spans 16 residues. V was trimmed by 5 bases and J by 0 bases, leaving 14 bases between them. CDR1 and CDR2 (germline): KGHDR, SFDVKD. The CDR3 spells CATSGRGTTSTDTQYF. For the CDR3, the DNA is TGTGCCACCAGTGGGAGGGGAACGACTAGCACAGATACGCAGTATTTT.

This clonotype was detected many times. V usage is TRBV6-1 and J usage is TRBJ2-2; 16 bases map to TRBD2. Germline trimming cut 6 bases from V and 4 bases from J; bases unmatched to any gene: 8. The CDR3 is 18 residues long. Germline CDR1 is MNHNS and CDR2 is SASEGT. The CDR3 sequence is CASREGLAGGLGTGELFF. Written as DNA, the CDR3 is TGTGCCAGCAGGGAGGGACTAGCGGGAGGGCTCGGCACCGGGGAGCTGTTTTTT.

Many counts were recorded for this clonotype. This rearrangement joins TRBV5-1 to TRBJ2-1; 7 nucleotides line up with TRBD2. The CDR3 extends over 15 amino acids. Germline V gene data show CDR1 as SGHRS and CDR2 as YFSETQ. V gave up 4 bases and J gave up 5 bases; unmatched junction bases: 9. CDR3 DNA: TGCGCCAGCAGCCCGGTGGGGGGGTCGAACAATGAGCAGTTCTTC. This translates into CASSPVGGSNNEQFF.

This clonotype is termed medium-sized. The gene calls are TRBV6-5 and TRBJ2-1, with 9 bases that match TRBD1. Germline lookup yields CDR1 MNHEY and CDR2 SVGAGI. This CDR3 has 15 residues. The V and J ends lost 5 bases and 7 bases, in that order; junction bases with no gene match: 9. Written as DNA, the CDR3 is TGTGCCAGCAGTCCCGGGACAGGGTGGGGAAATGAGCAGTTCTTC. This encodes CASSPGTGWGNEQFF.

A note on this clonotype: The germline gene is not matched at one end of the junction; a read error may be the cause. DNA for the CDR3: TGTGCCAGCAGCCCCCCGGGTCGGGCAGATACGCAGTGCTTT. Its translation: CASSPPGRADTQCF. The chain recombines TRBV11-2 with TRBJ2-3; D is unresolved. The CDR3 contains 14 residues. CDR1 is SGHAT, CDR2 FQNNGV, per germline.

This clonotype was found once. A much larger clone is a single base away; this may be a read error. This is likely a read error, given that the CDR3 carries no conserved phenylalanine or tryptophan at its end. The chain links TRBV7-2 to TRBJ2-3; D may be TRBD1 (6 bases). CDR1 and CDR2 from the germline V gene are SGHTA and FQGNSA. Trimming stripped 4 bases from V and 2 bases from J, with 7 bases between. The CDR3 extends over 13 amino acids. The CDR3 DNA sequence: TGTGCCAGCAGCTGGACAGACACAGATACGCAGTATCTT. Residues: CASSWTDTDTQYL.

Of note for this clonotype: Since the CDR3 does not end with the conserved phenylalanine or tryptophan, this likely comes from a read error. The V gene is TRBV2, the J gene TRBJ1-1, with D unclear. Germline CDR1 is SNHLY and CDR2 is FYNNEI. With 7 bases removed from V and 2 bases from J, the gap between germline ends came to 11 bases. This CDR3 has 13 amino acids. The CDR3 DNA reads TGTGCCAGCAACGAGCATGCCAACACTGAAGCTTTCTAT. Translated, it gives CASNEHANTEAFY.

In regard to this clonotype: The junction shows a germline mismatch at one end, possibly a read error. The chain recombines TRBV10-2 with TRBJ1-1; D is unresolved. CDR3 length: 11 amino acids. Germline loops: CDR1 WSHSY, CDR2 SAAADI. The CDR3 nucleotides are TGCGCCAACAGTGAGGGCACTGAAGCTTTCTTT. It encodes CANSEGTEAFF.

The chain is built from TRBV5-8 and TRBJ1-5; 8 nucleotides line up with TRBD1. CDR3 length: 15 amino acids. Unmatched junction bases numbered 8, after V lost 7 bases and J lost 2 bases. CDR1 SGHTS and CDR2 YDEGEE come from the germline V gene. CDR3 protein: CASGQGATCNQPQHF. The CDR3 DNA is TGTGCCAGCGGCCAGGGGGCGACGTGCAATCAGCCCCAGCATTTT.

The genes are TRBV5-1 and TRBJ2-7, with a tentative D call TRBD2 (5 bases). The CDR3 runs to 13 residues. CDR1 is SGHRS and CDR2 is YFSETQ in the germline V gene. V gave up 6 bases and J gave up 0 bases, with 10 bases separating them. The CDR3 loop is CASKEASSYEQYF. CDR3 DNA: TGCGCCAGCAAGGAGGCCTCCTCCTACGAGCAGTACTTC.

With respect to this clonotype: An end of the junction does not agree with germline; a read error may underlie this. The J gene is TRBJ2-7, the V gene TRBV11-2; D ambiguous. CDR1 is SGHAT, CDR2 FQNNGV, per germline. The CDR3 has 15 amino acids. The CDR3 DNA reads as TGTGCCAGCAGCTTACGATGGAGAGTGGAAAACGAGCCGTACTTC. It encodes CASSLRWRVENEPYF.